This TCR beta chain originates from a study of T cell responses to AZD1222 COVID-19 vaccine. The study, taken as a whole, reports: A mostly white British donor set with more females was recruited, and clonal diversity was possibly underestimated.

Here immunoSEQ multiplex PCR was the method, and the copy in TCRdb shows in-frame clones only, minus some. The sample has more than 95,000 clones; roughly 90% are singletons. Per germline, CDR1 SQVTM and CDR2 ANQGSEA. Trimming took off 3 bases at V and 2 bases at J, with 14 bases between the two ends. The CDR3 consists of 15 residues. A note on this clone: The antigen is undetermined.

J is TRBJ1-5 and V is TRBV29-1; possibly TRBD1 for D (6 bases). The sample was peripheral blood, taken on day 0 of AZD1222 vaccination. The origin of this receptor is an adult in good health. The DNA of the CDR3 is TGCAGCGTTGATCGGGGGCCCGGCCGCAATCAGCCCCAGCATTTT. It yields the protein CSVDRGPGRNQPQHF.